Shown below are 18 T cell receptor beta chains from a single sample sequenced in a study of patients and donors after allogeneic stem cell transplantation (dated by TCRdb to 2018 to 2020). Library creation used RT-PCR. The sequencer was a NextSeq 550. The public sequencing data were trimmed at Q25 with fastp and processed into clonotypes with MiXCR by TCRdb, which kept only in-frame beta chains. Every entry covers one CDR3 protein and lists the most common genes and DNA from its rows. The sample has roughly 880,000 distinct CDR3 sequences on record, approximately 18% of them singletons. 6% of the sample rests with the top ten. Sample: blood, either unsorted or a sorted T cell fraction (not recorded which). All receptors derive from a human donor who was either an allogeneic HSCT recipient or a stem cell or donor lymphocyte infusion donor (not recorded which). It is not recorded whose cells these are; they may come from a transplant donor.

The chain carries TRBV27 and TRBJ2-7; 9 nucleotides match TRBD1. V shed 0 bases, J shed 6 bases, and the junction held 9 bases outside the gene matches. CDR1 MNHEY and CDR2 SMNVEV come from the germline V gene (reference sequence). The CDR3 is 16 residues long. This CDR3 reads CASSLSNIGTGSEQYF. In nucleotides, the CDR3 is TGTGCCAGCAGTTTATCGAATATCGGGACAGGGAGCGAGCAGTACTTC.

This rearrangement joins TRBV4-3 to TRBJ1-6; D not resolved. CDR1 is LGHNA, CDR2 YSLEER, per germline. Between the trimmed V and J ends, which lost 0 bases and 10 bases, there was a span of 10 bases. The CDR3 sequence is 14 residues long. The CDR3 nucleotides are TGCGCCAGCAGCCAAGAAGGGATGGGCTCACCCCTCCACTTT. Amino acids: CASSQEGMGSPLHF.

Many counts were recorded for this clonotype. The chain links TRBV12-3 or TRBV12-4 to TRBJ2-3; D not resolved. The CDR3 runs 15 residues. V was pared by 6 bases and J by 1 base, with 14 bases between. The CDR3 bases are TGTGCCAGCAGCCCAAGAGTGACCGGCACAGATACGCAGTATTTT. Its translation is CASSPRVTGTDTQYF.

The chain is built from TRBV9 and TRBJ2-2, with 11 bases aligning to TRBD1. The germline CDR1 and CDR2 sequences are SGDLS and YYNGEE. V trimming: 7 bases; J trimming: 7 bases; junction bases outside the gene matches: 3. The CDR3 contains 13 residues. This chain's CDR3 is CASGTGGIGELFF. CDR3 sequence (DNA): TGTGCCAGCGGGACAGGGGGGATCGGGGAGCTGTTTTTT.

The rearrangement links TRBV7-2 to TRBJ1-6; tentative D call: TRBD1 (5 bases). The V gene lost 4 bases and the J gene lost 8 bases, with 12 bases spanning the gap. Germline V gene lookup returns CDR1 SGHTA and CDR2 FQGNSA. The CDR3 contains 14 residues. CDR3 region: CASSSHRSDSPLHF. In DNA form, the CDR3 reads TGTGCCAGCAGCTCACACAGGTCTGATTCACCCCTCCACTTT. Combining the CDR3 with reference TRBV7-2 and TRBJ1-6 gives the whole variable domain GAGVSQSPSNKVTEKGKDVELRCDPISGHTALYWYRQSLGQGLEFLIYFQGNSAPDKSGLPSDRFSAERTGGSVSTLTIQRTQQEDSAVYLCASSSHRSDSPLHFGNGTRLTVT.

This clonotype was seen a handful of times. For the CDR3, the DNA is TGCGCCAGCAGCCTTGGACAGGGCTGGGGTGATTCTGAAGCTTTCTTT. Translating gives CASSLGQGWGDSEAFF. V is TRBV5-1 and J is TRBJ1-1; TRBD1 aligns across 8 bases. The CDR3 has 16 residues. Trimming at V came to 4 bases and at J to 6 bases, leaving 14 bases not matched to a gene. From germline, CDR1 is SGHRS and CDR2 YFSETQ.

The chain recombines TRBV7-9 with TRBJ1-4; D gene unclear. V lost 4 bases and J lost 3, with 9 bases in between. Germline-derived CDR1 and CDR2 are SEHNR and FQNEAQ (reference sequence). The CDR3 contains 14 residues. CDR3 coding DNA: TGTGCCAGCAGCTCTGGACCGTCTAATGAAAAACTGTTTTTT. This encodes CASSSGPSNEKLFF.

This clonotype has just a few counts. This chain joins TRBV5-1 and TRBJ2-2; D is ambiguous. CDR1 and CDR2 (germline): SGHRS, YFSETQ. This CDR3 is 13 amino acids long. The V end lost 7 bases, the J end lost 3 bases, and 10 bases lay between the germline ends. CDR3 protein: CASANSYTGELFF. The CDR3 DNA reads TGCGCCAGCGCTAACAGTTACACCGGGGAGCTGTTTTTT.

The rearrangement uses TRBV20-1 and TRBJ2-5; D uncertain. V lost 0 bases, J lost 1 base, and 12 bases lay in between. Per germline, CDR1 DFQATT and CDR2 SNEGSKA (reference sequence). The CDR3 spans 15 residues. CDR3 in amino acids: CSARETRSPQETQYF. The CDR3 DNA reads as TGCAGTGCTAGAGAAACCAGGTCCCCCCAAGAGACCCAGTACTTC.

Comments on this clonotype: The junction does not match germline at one end; this may be a read error. This sequence joins TRBV30 and TRBJ1-4, with D maybe TRBD1 (5 bases). Germline V gene sequence: CDR1 GTSNPN, CDR2 SVGIG (reference sequence). The length of the CDR3 is 15 residues. The CDR3 region has the DNA TGTGCTTGGAGACCCCAGGGTTCTCTCTCCGAAAAACTGTTTTTT. Protein product: CAWRPQGSLSEKLFF.

There are a few counts of this clonotype. This chain uses TRBV7-2 with TRBJ2-7, with D possibly TRBD2 on 6 matching bases. The CDR3 spans 17 residues. V shed 5 bases and J shed 1 base, with 21 bases lying between them. Germline lookup yields CDR1 SGHTA and CDR2 FQGNSA. The DNA for the CDR3 is TGTGCCAGCAGCCCCAACCGGGTAGCTAGCGAATCCTACGAGCAGTACTTC. It yields the protein CASSPNRVASESYEQYF.

The chain joins TRBV12-3 or TRBV12-4 to TRBJ2-7; D not certain. With 7 bases removed from V and 3 bases from J, the gap between germline ends came to 13 bases. The CDR3 extends over 13 amino acids. CDR3 DNA sequence: TGTGCCAGCACCCCCTCGGACCTCTACGAGCAGTACTTC. Translation: CASTPSDLYEQYF.

The chain couples TRBV6-6 to TRBJ1-5; D unresolved. V lost 8 bases and J 3 bases, leaving 11 bases between the germline ends. This CDR3 comprises 13 residues. Looked up from germline, CDR1 is MNHNY and CDR2 is SVGAGI (reference sequence). In DNA, the CDR3 is TGTGCCAGCGCCCGGCCATACAATCAGCCCCAGCATTTT. Residues: CASARPYNQPQHF.

The chain carries TRBV6-5 and TRBJ2-7, with D perhaps TRBD1 or TRBD2 (5 bases each). The CDR3 runs to 16 residues. Germline V gives CDR1 MNHEY, CDR2 SVGAGI. V lost 2 bases and J lost 0, with 14 bases in between. CDR3 region: CASSYGSGTASYEQYF. The CDR3 nucleotides are TGTGCCAGCAGTTACGGCTCCGGGACGGCCTCCTACGAGCAGTACTTC.

This clonotype has at least ten counts. The chain links TRBV15 to TRBJ1-1; 7 positions agree with TRBD1. The germline V gene encodes CDR1 LNHNV and CDR2 YYDKDF (reference sequence). The CDR3 is 14 amino acids. V lost 5 bases to trimming and J lost 1 base; unmatched junction nucleotides: 4. The CDR3 bases are TGTGCCACCAGCCGCCGGGACAGGAACACTGAAGCTTTCTTT. As protein: CATSRRDRNTEAFF.

The chain couples TRBV4-1 to TRBJ2-1, with 10 bases aligning to TRBD2. The length of the CDR3 is 14 residues. CDR1 and CDR2 from the germline V gene are MGHRA and YSYEKL. The trim removed 6 bases at V and 8 bases at J, leaving 7 bases unmatched. The CDR3 is CASSGLAEVDEQFF. The CDR3 DNA reads TGCGCCAGCAGTGGACTAGCGGAGGTGGATGAGCAGTTCTTC.

In its sample, this clonotype was seen a few times. This chain joins TRBV27 and TRBJ2-1; 14 nucleotides agree with TRBD2. V lost 5 bases, J lost 5 bases, and 2 bases stayed unmatched. The CDR3 contains 15 residues. Germline values: CDR1 MNHEY, CDR2 SMNVEV (reference sequence). CDR3 in DNA: TGTGCCAGCAGTCGACTAGCGGGGGGGAACAATGAGCAGTTCTTC. Protein: CASSRLAGGNNEQFF.

This clonotype was seen more than once but under ten times. The chain recombines TRBV11-2 with TRBJ1-5; D remains unclear. The germline gives CDR1 SGHAT, CDR2 FQNNGV. V shed 1 base and J shed 3 bases, with 10 bases lying between them. The CDR3 consists of 15 residues. CDR3 sequence: CASSLGSGDNQPQHF. CDR3 in DNA: TGTGCCAGCAGCTTAGGGTCCGGGGACAATCAGCCCCAGCATTTT. Variable domain in full (rest from reference TRBV11-2 and TRBJ1-5): EAGVAQSPRYKIIEKRQSVAFWCNPISGHATLYWYQQILGQGPKLLIQFQNNGVVDDSQLPKDRFSAERLKGVDSTLKIQPAKLEDSAVYLCASSLGSGDNQPQHFGDGTRLSIL.